These 26 T cell receptor beta chains were sequenced from one sample in a study of OX40 agonist ivuxolimab in advanced cancers. Libraries were prepared by immunoSEQ multiplex PCR; TCRdb keeps only in-frame clonotypes and omits some of them. The table records 53,000 or so clones, about 89% of them present only once. The sample here was CD4+ or CD8+ T cells sorted from blood, taken in a trial of the OX40 agonist ivuxolimab. The source of these receptors is an adult with an advanced solid tumor such as melanoma, head and neck, liver or kidney cancer.

The chain employs TRBV15 and TRBJ2-7, with D perhaps matching TRBD1 or TRBD2 (5 bases each). This CDR3 has 14 residues. The germline gives CDR1 LNHNV, CDR2 YYDKDF (reference sequence). V lost 0 bases to trimming and J lost 6 bases, with 12 bases between them. DNA of the CDR3: TGTGCCACCAGCAGAGATGAGCGAGGGGTCGAGCAGTACTTC. Protein sequence: CATSRDERGVEQYF.

The chain has TRBV19 and TRBJ2-7; TRBD1 matches at 10 bases. Unmatched junction bases numbered 3, after V lost 7 bases and J lost 0 bases. The CDR3 is 14 residues long. Germline lookup yields CDR1 LNHDA and CDR2 SQIVND (reference sequence). The CDR3 DNA reads TGTGCCAGTATTGGGACAGGGGCCTCCTACGAGCAGTACTTC. Its translation: CASIGTGASYEQYF. Using reference TRBV19 and TRBJ2-7 for the parts outside the CDR3, the full variable domain is DGGITQSPKYLFRKEGQNVTLSCEQNLNHDAMYWYRQDPGQGLRLIYYSQIVNDFQKGDIAEGYSVSREKKESFPLTVTSAQKNPTAFYLCASIGTGASYEQYFGPGTRLTVT.

This clone showed up just once. The chain recombines TRBV7-2 with TRBJ2-7; D is ambiguous. CDR1 is SGHTA and CDR2 is FQGNSA in the germline V gene. The CDR3 has 12 residues. V lost 6 bases and J lost 4, with 10 bases in between. CDR3 region: CASSIQQYEQYF. CDR3 coding DNA: TGTGCCAGCAGTATCCAGCAATACGAGCAGTACTTC.

This clone was seen a handful of times. The chain is built from TRBV5-4 and TRBJ1-3; D ambiguous. Trimming removed 3 bases at V and 4 bases at J, with 8 bases between. Germline V gene lookup returns CDR1 SGHNT and CDR2 YYREEE (reference sequence). The CDR3 covers 13 residues. The CDR3 sequence: CASSSRSGNTIYF. The CDR3 region has the DNA TGTGCCAGCAGCTCGAGATCCGGAAACACCATATATTTT.

The chain carries TRBV6-1 and TRBJ2-3; unclear D gene. CDR3 length equals 15 residues. The germline V and J ends were trimmed by 1 base and 0 bases, with 8 bases remaining between them. Germline V CDR1 and CDR2: MNHNS, SASEGT. The CDR3 region is CASSEGTSSTDTQYF. The CDR3 nucleotides read TGTGCCAGCAGTGAAGGGACGTCTAGCACAGATACGCAGTATTTT.

In its sample, this clone was seen a few times. This chain uses TRBV7-6 with TRBJ1-1; the match to TRBD1 covers 8 bases. CDR3 size: 15 residues. Germline V gene data show CDR1 as SGHVS and CDR2 as FNYEAQ. V trimming: 5 bases; J trimming: 1 base; junction bases outside the gene matches: 6. CDR3 sequence: CASSNRQGTNTEAFF. Here the CDR3 DNA reads TGTGCCAGCAGCAATCGACAGGGGACGAACACTGAAGCTTTCTTT.

This chain uses TRBV5-1 with TRBJ2-5, with D perhaps TRBD2 (6 bases). The CDR3 totals 13 residues. V lost 1 base and J 5 bases, leaving 9 bases between the germline ends. CDR1 and CDR2 from the germline V gene are SGHRS and YFSETQ. The CDR3 sequence: CASSLFGGETQYF. The CDR3 bases are TGCGCCAGCAGCTTGTTTGGGGGGGAGACCCAGTACTTC.

The chain recombines TRBV29-1 with TRBJ2-1, with unresolved D. The length of the CDR3 is 11 residues. The germline V gene has CDR1 SQVTM and CDR2 ANQGSEA. The V end lost 4 bases, the J end lost 4 bases, and 5 bases lay between the germline ends. CDR3 sequence reads: CSVGGYNEQFF. CDR3 DNA sequence: TGCAGCGTTGGGGGATACAATGAGCAGTTCTTC.

The J gene is TRBJ1-1, the V gene TRBV19, with TRBD1 matching 8 bases. This CDR3 comprises 14 residues. After removal of 6 bases from V and 13 bases from J, the junction contained 16 bases not matched to a gene. Germline V gene lookup returns CDR1 LNHDA and CDR2 SQIVND (reference sequence). CDR3 sequence: CASSADRALLPDFF. The CDR3 DNA sequence: TGTGCCAGTAGCGCGGACAGGGCTCTTTTACCAGATTTCTTT.

V gene TRBV15 combines with J gene TRBJ1-5, with 8 bases fitting TRBD1. This CDR3 region has 14 residues. V lost 2 bases, J lost 7 bases, and 4 bases stayed unmatched. Per the germline V gene, CDR1 is LNHNV and CDR2 is YYDKDF (reference sequence). This chain's CDR3 is CATSRPTGDQPQHF. CDR3 nucleotide sequence: TGTGCCACCAGCAGACCGACAGGGGACCAGCCCCAGCATTTT. Variable domain in full (rest from reference TRBV15 and TRBJ1-5): DAMVIQNPRYQVTQFGKPVTLSCSQTLNHNVMYWYQQKSSQAPKLLFHYYDKDFNNEADTPDNFQSRRPNTSFCFLDIRSPGLGDTAMYLCATSRPTGDQPQHFGDGTRLSIL.

In this sample, this clone turned up once. V usage is TRBV5-8 and J usage is TRBJ1-1, with D hard to call. CDR1 is SGHTS and CDR2 is YDEGEE in the germline V gene. The CDR3 length is 11 residues. V was cut by 1 base and J by 6 bases, with 4 bases left in between. DNA for the CDR3: TGTGCCAGCAGCTTGTTCCCTGAAGCTTTCTTT. The encoded protein is CASSLFPEAFF. Based on the CDR3 plus reference TRBV5-8 and TRBJ1-1, the full variable domain is EAGVTQSPTHLIKTRGQQATLRCSPISGHTSVYWYQQALGLGLQFLLWYDEGEERNRGNFPPRFSGRQFPNYSSELNVNALELEDSALYLCASSLFPEAFFGQGTRLTVV.

The chain uses TRBV6-5 and TRBJ1-2; D gene unclear. Germline-derived CDR1 and CDR2 are MNHEY and SVGAGI. Deletions cut 6 bases from V and 8 bases from J, with 13 bases between. The CDR3 length is 12 residues. This CDR3 is CASSPNLEGYTF. The CDR3 coding sequence is TGTGCCAGCAGCCCTAACCTGGAGGGCTACACCTTC.

V usage is TRBV18 and J usage is TRBJ1-5, with 7 bases matching TRBD1. V shed 3 bases, J shed 6 bases, and the junction held 5 bases outside the gene matches. The germline CDR1 and CDR2 sequences are KGHSH and LQKENI. The CDR3 is made up of 14 amino acids. The CDR3 protein is CASSPRQGGQPQHF. DNA for the CDR3: TGTGCCAGCTCACCCCGACAGGGTGGTCAGCCCCAGCATTTT.

V is TRBV30 and J is TRBJ2-1, with 7 bases fitting TRBD2. J gave up 5 bases and V 5 bases, and 6 bases lay outside the gene matches. Looked up from germline, CDR1 is GTSNPN and CDR2 is SVGIG (reference sequence). This CDR3 spans 13 amino acids. The CDR3 DNA is TGTGCCTGGGTCTTGCGGGGGAACAATGAGCAGTTCTTC. Amino acid sequence: CAWVLRGNNEQFF.

This clone was seen a handful of times. The V and J genes are TRBV5-6 and TRBJ1-5; tentatively, D is TRBD1 (6 bases). Germline V gives CDR1 SGHDT, CDR2 YYEEEE. Deletions cut 6 bases from V and 4 bases from J, with 11 bases between. This CDR3 has 13 amino acids. The CDR3 coding sequence is TGTGCCAGCACCAGGGGAGCTAATCAGCCCCAGCATTTT. It is translated as CASTRGANQPQHF.

CDR3 sequence reads: CASSYPEDFEQYF. CDR3 DNA: TGTGCCAGCAGTTACCCGGAGGATTTCGAGCAGTACTTC. V is TRBV6-5 and J is TRBJ2-7; a weak D match, TRBD2 (5 bases). Per the germline V gene, CDR1 is MNHEY and CDR2 is SVGAGI. This CDR3 comprises 13 residues. The V end was cut by 2 bases, the J end by 6 bases, with 11 bases between.

Written as DNA, the CDR3 is TGTGCCAGCAGTTTAGCGGTAAGCACAGATACGCAGTATTTT. It is translated as CASSLAVSTDTQYF. This chain connects TRBV27 to TRBJ2-3; D not certain. V shed 2 bases and J shed 0 bases, with 6 bases lying between them. Germline V gene data show CDR1 as MNHEY and CDR2 as SMNVEV (reference sequence). This CDR3 has 14 amino acids.

The chain has TRBV28 and TRBJ2-5; possible D gene TRBD2, 6 bases. This CDR3 comprises 14 residues. The V end was cut by 6 bases, the J end by 5 bases, with 16 bases between. CDR1 is MDHEN and CDR2 is SYDVKM in the germline V gene. The CDR3 protein is CASSSRLVGETQYF. Here the CDR3 DNA reads TGTGCCAGCAGCTCCAGACTAGTCGGCGAGACCCAGTACTTC.

V usage is TRBV10-3 and J usage is TRBJ2-7; 12 bases are shared with TRBD2. Germline CDR1 is ENHRY and CDR2 is SYGVKD. The CDR3 is 15 residues long. The J segment lost 2 bases and the V segment lost 2 bases, leaving 1 base of the junction unmatched. The CDR3 coding sequence is TGTGCCATCAGTGAGACTAGCGGGAGGACCTACGAGCAGTACTTC. It specifies CAISETSGRTYEQYF.

CDR3 nucleotides: TGTGCCAGCTCACCATGGGAATCCACCGGGGAGCTGTTTTTT. This gives the protein CASSPWESTGELFF. The chain carries TRBV18 and TRBJ2-2; D is uncertain. With 2 bases removed from V and 4 bases from J, the gap between germline ends came to 8 bases. This CDR3 region has 14 residues. Germline CDR1 and CDR2: KGHSH and LQKENI.

The table lists this clone with a few counts. This chain joins TRBV7-8 and TRBJ2-7, with 8 bases lining up with TRBD1. After removal of 4 bases from V and 3 bases from J, the junction contained 8 bases not matched to a gene. The CDR3 totals 15 residues. From germline, CDR1 is SGHVS and CDR2 FQNEAQ. The CDR3 here is CASSSQGDSRYEQYF. The CDR3 nucleotides are TGTGCCAGCAGCTCACAGGGGGACTCTCGCTACGAGCAGTACTTC. The full variable domain, in which reference TRBV7-8 and TRBJ2-7 provide the parts outside the CDR3, is GAGVSQSPRYKVAKRGQDVALRCDPISGHVSLFWYQQALGQGPEFLTYFQNEAQLDKSGLPSDRFFAERPEGSVSTLKIQRTQQEDSAVYLCASSSQGDSRYEQYFGPGTRLTVT.

The chain joins TRBV6-5 to TRBJ1-4; no clear D. The CDR3 extends over 13 amino acids. V gave up 0 bases and J gave up 8 bases, with 7 bases separating them. Germline values: CDR1 MNHEY, CDR2 SVGAGI. The CDR3 coding sequence is TGTGCCAGCAGTTACTCGGGAGGAGAAAAACTGTTTTTT. Translating it yields CASSYSGGEKLFF.

The DNA for the CDR3 is TGTGCCAGTGTGGGACAGGGGAATCAGCCCCAGCATTTT. Residues: CASVGQGNQPQHF. The rearrangement links TRBV6-1 to TRBJ1-5; 10 nucleotides align to TRBD1. CDR1 and CDR2 (germline): MNHNS, SASEGT. CDR3 length equals 13 residues. V lost 9 bases and J lost 4; bases outside the gene matches: 3.

V and J are TRBV20-1 and TRBJ1-2; D gene unclear. Germline V CDR1 and CDR2: DFQATT, SNEGSKA (reference sequence). The CDR3 is made up of 10 amino acids. Deletions cut 6 bases from V and 5 bases from J, with 7 bases between. The CDR3 loop is CSAAEYGYTF. CDR3 in DNA: TGCAGTGCGGCGGAGTATGGCTACACCTTC.

The V call is TRBV19, the J call TRBJ1-2, with 12 bases identical to TRBD1. Germline assignment: CDR1 LNHDA and CDR2 SQIVND (reference sequence). With V trimmed by 5 bases and J by 1 base, 11 bases remained unmatched. The CDR3 has 18 amino acids. The DNA of the CDR3 is TGTGCCAGTAGTTCAGCCGGGACAGGGGGCTTACGTAACTATGGCTACACCTTC. Translating it yields CASSSAGTGGLRNYGYTF.

The gene calls are TRBV5-5 and TRBJ2-5, with D possibly matching TRBD2 (5 bases). V lost 4 bases to trimming and J lost 0 bases, with 10 bases between them. This CDR3 contains 14 residues. Germline V gives CDR1 SGHKS, CDR2 YYEKEE (reference sequence). The CDR3 reads CASSPPGNQETQYF. The CDR3 nucleotides read TGTGCCAGCAGCCCCCCCGGGAACCAAGAGACCCAGTACTTC.